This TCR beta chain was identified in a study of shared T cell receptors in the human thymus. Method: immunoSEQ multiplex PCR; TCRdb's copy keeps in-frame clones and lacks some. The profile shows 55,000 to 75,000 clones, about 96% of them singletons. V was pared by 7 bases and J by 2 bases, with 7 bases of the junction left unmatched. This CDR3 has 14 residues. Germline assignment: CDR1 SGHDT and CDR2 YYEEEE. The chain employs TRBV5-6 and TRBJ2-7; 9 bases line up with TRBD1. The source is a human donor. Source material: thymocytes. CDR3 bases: TGTGCCAGCTCCCCGGGACAGGGACCCTACGAGCAGTACTTC. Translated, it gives CASSPGQGPYEQYF.